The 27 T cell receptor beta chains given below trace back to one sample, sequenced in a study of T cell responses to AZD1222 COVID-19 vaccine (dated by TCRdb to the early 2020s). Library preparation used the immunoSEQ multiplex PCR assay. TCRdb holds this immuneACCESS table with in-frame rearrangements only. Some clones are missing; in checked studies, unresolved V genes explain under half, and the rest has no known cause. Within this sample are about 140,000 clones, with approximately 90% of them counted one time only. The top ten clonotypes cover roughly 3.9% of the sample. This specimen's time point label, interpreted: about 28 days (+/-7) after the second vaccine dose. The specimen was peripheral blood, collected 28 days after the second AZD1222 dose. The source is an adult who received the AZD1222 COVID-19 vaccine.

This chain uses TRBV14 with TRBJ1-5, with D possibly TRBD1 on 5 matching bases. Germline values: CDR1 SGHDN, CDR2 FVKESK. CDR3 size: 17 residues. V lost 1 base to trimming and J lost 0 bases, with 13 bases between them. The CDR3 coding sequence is TGTGCCAGCAGCCAAGGAGGACAAGACTATAGCAATCAGCCCCAGCATTTT. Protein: CASSQGGQDYSNQPQHF. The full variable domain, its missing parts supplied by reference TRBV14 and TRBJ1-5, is EAGVTQFPSHSVIEKGQTVTLRCDPISGHDNLYWYRRVMGKEIKFLLHFVKESKQDESGMPNNRFLAERTGGTYSTLKVQPAELEDSGVYFCASSQGGQDYSNQPQHFGDGTRLSIL.

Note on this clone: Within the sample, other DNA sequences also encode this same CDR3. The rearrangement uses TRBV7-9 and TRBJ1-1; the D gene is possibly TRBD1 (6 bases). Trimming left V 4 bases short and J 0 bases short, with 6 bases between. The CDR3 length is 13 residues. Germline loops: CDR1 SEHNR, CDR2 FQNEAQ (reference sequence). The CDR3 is CASSSGVNTEAFF. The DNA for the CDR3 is TGTGCCAGCAGCTCAGGGGTGAACACTGAAGCTTTCTTT. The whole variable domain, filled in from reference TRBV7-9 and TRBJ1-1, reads DTGVSQNPRHKITKRGQNVTFRCDPISEHNRLYWYRQTLGQGPEFLTYFQNEAQLEKSRLLSDRFSAERPKGSFSTLEIQRTEQGDSAMYLCASSSGVNTEAFFGQGTRLTVV.

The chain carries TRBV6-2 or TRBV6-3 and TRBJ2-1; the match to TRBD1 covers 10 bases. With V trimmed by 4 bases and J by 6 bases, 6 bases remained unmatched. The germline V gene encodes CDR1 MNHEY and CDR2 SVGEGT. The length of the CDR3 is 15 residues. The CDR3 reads CASSWGTGVGNEQFF. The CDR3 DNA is TGTGCCAGCAGTTGGGGGACAGGGGTTGGCAATGAGCAGTTCTTC.

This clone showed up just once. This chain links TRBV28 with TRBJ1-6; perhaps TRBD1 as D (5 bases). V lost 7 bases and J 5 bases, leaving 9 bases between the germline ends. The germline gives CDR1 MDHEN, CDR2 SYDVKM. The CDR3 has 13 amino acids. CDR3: CASKGTNNSPLHF. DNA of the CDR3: TGTGCCAGCAAAGGGACGAATAATTCACCCCTCCACTTT.

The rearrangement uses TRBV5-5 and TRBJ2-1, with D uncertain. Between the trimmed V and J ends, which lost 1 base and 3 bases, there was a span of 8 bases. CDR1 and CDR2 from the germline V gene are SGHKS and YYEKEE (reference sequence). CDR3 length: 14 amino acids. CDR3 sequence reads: CASSLFAGYNEQFF. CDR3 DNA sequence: TGTGCCAGCAGCTTGTTTGCTGGCTACAATGAGCAGTTCTTC. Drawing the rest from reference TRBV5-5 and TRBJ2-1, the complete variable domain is DAGVTQSPTHLIKTRGQQVTLRCSPISGHKSVSWYQQVLGQGPQFIFQYYEKEERGRGNFPDRFSARQFPNYSSELNVNALLLGDSALYLCASSLFAGYNEQFFGPGTRLTVL.

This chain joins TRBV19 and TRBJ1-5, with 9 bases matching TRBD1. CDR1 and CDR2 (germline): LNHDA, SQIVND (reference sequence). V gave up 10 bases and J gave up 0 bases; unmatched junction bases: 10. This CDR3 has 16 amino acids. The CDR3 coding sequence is TGTGCCACCTCCGGGACAGGGTACTATAGCAATCAGCCCCAGCATTTT. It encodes CATSGTGYYSNQPQHF.

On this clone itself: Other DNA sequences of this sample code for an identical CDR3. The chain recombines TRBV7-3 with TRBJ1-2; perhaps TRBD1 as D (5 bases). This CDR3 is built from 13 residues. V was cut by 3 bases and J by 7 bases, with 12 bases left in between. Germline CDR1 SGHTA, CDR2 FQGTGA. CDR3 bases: TGTGCCAGCAGCTTTCAGGGTGGGGGTGGCTACACCTTC. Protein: CASSFQGGGGYTF.

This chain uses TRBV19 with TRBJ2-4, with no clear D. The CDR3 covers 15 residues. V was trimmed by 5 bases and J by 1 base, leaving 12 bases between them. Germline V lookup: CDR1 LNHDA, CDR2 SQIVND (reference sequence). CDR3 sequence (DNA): TGTGCCAGTAGTGTAACGGGCAGGGCCAAAAACATTCAGTACTTC. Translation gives CASSVTGRAKNIQYF.

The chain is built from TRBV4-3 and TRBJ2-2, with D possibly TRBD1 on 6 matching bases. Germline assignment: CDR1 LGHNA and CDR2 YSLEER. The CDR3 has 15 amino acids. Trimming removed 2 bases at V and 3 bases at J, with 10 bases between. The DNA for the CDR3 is TGCGCCAGCAGCCAACGCAGACAGGACACCGGGGAGCTGTTTTTT. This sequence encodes CASSQRRQDTGELFF.

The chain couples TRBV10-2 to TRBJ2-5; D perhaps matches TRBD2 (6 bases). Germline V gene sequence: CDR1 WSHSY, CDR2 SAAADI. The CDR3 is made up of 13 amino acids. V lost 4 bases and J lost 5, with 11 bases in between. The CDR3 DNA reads TGCGCCAGCAGTGTGGAGGGCCGGGAGACCCAGTACTTC. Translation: CASSVEGRETQYF.

CDR3: CASSLDRRDEQFF. The CDR3 region has the DNA TGTGCCAGCAGCTTAGACAGGCGAGATGAGCAGTTCTTC. V and J are TRBV11-1 and TRBJ2-1; weak D call: TRBD1 (5 bases). The V end was cut by 1 base, the J end by 8 bases, with 9 bases between. The CDR3 loop spans 13 amino acids. The V gene's germline CDR1 is SGHAT and CDR2 FQDESV (reference sequence).

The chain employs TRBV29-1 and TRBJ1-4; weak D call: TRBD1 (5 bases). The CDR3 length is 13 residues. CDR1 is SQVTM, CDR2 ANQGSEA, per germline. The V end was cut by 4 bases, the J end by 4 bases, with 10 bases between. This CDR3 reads CSVGRRGNEKLFF. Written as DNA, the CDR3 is TGCAGCGTTGGACGGAGGGGTAATGAAAAACTGTTTTTT.

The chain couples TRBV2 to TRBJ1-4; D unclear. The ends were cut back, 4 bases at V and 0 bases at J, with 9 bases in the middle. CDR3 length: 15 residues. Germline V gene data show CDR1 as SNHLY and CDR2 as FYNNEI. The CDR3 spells CASSGLVATNEKLFF. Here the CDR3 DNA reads TGTGCCAGCAGTGGCCTAGTTGCAACTAATGAAAAACTGTTTTTT.

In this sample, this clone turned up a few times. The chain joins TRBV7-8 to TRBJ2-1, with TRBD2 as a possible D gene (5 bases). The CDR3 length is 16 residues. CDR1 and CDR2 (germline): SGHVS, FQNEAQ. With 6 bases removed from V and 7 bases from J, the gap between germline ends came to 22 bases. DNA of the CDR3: TGTGCCAGCAGTCCACCTTTGAGGACTTCTCGGAATGAGCAGTTCTTC. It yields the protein CASSPPLRTSRNEQFF.

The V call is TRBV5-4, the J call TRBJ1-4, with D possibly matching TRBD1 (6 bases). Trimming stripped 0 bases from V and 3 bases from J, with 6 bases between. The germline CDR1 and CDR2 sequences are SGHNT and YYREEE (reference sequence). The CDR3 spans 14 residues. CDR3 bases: TGTGCCAGCAGCTTGGACAGGGCTAATGAAAAACTGTTTTTT. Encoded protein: CASSLDRANEKLFF.

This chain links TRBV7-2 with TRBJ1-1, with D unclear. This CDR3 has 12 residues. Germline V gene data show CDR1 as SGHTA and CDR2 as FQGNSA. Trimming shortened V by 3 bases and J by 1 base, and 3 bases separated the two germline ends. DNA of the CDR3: TGTGCCAGCAGCTTTCAGAACACTGAAGCTTTCTTT. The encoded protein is CASSFQNTEAFF.

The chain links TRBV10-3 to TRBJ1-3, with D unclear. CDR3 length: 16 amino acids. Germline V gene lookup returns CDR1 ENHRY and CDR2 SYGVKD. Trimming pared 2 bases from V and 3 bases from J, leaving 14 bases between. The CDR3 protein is CAISERALAGGNTIYF. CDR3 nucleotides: TGTGCCATCAGTGAGCGGGCCCTTGCCGGTGGAAACACCATATATTTT.

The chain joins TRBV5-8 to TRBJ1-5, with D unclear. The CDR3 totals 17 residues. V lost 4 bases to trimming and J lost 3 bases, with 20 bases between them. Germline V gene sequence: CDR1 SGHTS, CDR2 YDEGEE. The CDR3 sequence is CASSPRQGRWVNQPQHF. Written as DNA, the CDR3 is TGTGCCAGCAGCCCACGCCAAGGGAGATGGGTCAATCAGCCCCAGCATTTT.

CDR3 in amino acids: CASSLPRTGPGEAFF. CDR3 sequence (DNA): TGTGCCAGCAGCCTTCCTAGGACAGGGCCGGGTGAAGCTTTCTTT. The rearrangement links TRBV4-2 to TRBJ1-1; 8 bases are shared with TRBD1. Germline V gene lookup returns CDR1 LGHNA and CDR2 YNFKEQ. The trim removed 4 bases at V and 7 bases at J, leaving 11 bases unmatched. This CDR3 region has 15 residues.

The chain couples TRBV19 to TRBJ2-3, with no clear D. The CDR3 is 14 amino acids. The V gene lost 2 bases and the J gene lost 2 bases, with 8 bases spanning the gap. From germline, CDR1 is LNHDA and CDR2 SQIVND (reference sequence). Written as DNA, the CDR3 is TGTGCCAGTAGTATAAGGCAGCCCACAGATACGCAGTATTTT. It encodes CASSIRQPTDTQYF.

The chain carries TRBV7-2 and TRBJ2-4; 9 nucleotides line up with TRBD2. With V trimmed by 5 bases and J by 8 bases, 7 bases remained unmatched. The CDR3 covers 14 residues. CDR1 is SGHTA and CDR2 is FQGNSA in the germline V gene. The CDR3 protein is CASSPGTSRDIQYF. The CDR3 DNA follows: TGTGCCAGCAGCCCCGGGACTAGCCGGGACATTCAGTACTTC.

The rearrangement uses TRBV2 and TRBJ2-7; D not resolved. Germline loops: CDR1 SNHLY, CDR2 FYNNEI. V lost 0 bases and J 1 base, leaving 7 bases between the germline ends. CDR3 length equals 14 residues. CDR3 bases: TGTGCCAGCAGTGAAGCAGGCAGGTCCTACGAGCAGTACTTC. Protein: CASSEAGRSYEQYF.

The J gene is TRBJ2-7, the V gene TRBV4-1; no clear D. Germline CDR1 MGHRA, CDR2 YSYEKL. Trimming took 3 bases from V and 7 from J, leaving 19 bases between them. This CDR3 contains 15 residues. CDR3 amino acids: CASSQEPLQGGEQYF. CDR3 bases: TGCGCCAGCAGCCAGGAACCCCTCCAAGGTGGTGAGCAGTACTTC.

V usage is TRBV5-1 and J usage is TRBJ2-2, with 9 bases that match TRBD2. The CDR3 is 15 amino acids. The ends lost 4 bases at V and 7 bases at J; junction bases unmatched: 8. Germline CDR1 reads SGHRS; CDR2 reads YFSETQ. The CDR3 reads CASSLGNSGSGELFF. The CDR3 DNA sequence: TGCGCCAGCAGCCTGGGTAATAGCGGGAGCGGGGAGCTGTTTTTT.

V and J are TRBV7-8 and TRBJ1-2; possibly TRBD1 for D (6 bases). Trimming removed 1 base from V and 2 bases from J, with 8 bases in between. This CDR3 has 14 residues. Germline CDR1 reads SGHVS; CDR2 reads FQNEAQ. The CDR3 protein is CASSLEGVNYGYTF. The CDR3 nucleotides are TGTGCCAGCAGCTTAGAGGGGGTAAACTATGGCTACACCTTC.

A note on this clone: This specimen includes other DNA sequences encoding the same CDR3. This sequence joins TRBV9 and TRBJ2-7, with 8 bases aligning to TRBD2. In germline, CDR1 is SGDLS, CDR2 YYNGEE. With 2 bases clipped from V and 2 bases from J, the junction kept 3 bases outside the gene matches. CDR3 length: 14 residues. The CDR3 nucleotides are TGTGCCAGCAGCGTGGGCGGGGGGACCTACGAGCAGTACTTC. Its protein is CASSVGGGTYEQYF.

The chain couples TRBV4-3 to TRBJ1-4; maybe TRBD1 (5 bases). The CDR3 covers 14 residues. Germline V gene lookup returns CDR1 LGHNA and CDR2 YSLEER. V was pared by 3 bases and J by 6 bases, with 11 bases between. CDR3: CASSHVGTDEKLFF. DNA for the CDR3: TGCGCCAGCAGCCACGTTGGGACGGATGAAAAACTGTTTTTT.